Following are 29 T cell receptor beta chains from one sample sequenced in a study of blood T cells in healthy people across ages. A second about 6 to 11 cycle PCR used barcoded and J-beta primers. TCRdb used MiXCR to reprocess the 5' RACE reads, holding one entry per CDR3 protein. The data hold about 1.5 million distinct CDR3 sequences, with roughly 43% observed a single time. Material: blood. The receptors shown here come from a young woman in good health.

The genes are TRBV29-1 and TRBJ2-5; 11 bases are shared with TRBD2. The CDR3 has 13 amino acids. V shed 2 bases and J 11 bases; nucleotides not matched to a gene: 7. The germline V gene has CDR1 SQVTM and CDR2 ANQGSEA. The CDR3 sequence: CSVEQTSGIEQYF. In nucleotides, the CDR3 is TGCAGCGTTGAACAGACTAGCGGGATTGAGCAGTACTTC.

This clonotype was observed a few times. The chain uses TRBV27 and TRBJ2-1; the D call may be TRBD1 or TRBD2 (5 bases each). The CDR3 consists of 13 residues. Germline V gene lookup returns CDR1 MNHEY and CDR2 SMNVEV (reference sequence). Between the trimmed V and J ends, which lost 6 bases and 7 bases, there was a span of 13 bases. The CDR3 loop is CASRTYGGNEQFF. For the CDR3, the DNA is TGTGCCAGCAGGACATATGGGGGAAATGAGCAGTTCTTC.

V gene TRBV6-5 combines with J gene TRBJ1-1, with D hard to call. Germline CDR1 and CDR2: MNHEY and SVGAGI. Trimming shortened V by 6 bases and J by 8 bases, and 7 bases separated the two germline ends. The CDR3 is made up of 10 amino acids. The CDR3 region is CASRPVEAFF. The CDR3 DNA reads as TGTGCCAGCAGGCCAGTCGAAGCTTTCTTT.

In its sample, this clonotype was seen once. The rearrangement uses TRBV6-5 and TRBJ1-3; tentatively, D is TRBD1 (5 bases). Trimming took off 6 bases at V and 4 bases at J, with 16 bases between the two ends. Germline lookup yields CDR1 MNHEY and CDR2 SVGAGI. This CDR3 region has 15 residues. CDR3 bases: TGTGCCAGCAGCCAGATCTCGACAGCAGGAAACACCATATATTTT. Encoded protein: CASSQISTAGNTIYF.

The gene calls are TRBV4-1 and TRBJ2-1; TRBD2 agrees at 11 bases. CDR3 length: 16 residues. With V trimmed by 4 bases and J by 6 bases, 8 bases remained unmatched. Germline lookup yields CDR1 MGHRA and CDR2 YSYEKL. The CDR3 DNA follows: TGCGCCAGCAGCCCAATAGCGGGGGGGCATGGCAATGAGCAGTTCTTC. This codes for CASSPIAGGHGNEQFF.

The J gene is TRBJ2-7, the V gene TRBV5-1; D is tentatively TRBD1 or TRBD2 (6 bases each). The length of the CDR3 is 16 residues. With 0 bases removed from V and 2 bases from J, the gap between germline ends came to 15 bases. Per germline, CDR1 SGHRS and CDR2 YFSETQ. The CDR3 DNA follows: TGCGCCAGCAGCTTGGCCGGGGGCGGTGGACCCTACGAGCAGTACTTC. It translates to CASSLAGGGGPYEQYF.

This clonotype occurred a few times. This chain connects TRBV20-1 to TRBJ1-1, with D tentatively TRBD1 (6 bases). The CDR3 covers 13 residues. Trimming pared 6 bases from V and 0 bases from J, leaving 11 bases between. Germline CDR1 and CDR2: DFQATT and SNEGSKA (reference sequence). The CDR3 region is CSALGQMNTEAFF. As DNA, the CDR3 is TGCAGTGCCTTAGGACAGATGAACACTGAAGCTTTCTTT.

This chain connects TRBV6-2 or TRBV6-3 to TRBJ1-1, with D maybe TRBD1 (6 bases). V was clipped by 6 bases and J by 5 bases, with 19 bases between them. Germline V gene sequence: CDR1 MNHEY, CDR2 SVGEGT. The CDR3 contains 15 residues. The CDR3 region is CASRSSVGARTEAFF. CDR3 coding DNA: TGTGCCAGCAGGTCCTCCGTGGGGGCGAGGACTGAAGCTTTCTTT.

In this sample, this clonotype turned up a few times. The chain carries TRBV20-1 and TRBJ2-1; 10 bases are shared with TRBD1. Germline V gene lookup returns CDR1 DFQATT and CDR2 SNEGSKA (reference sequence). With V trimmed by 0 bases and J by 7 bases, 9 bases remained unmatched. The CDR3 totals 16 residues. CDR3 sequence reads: CSARDGNGQGGNEQFF. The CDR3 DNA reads TGCAGTGCTAGAGATGGCAATGGACAGGGGGGGAATGAGCAGTTCTTC.

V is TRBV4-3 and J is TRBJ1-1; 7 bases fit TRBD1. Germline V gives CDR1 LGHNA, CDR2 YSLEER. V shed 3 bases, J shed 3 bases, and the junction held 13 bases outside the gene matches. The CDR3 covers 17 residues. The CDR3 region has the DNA TGCGCCAGCAGCCAGAGGCTTTCAGGGGGTTCGGACACTGAAGCTTTCTTT. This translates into CASSQRLSGGSDTEAFF.

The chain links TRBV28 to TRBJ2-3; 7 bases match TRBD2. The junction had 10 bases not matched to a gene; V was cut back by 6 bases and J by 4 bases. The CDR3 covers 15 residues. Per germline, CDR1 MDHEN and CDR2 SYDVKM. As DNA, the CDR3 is TGTGCCAGCAGCCTGACCAGCGGGAATGCAGATACGCAGTATTTT. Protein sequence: CASSLTSGNADTQYF. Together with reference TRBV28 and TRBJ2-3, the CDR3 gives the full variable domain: DVKVTQSSRYLVKRTGEKVFLECVQDMDHENMFWYRQDPGLGLRLIYFSYDVKMKEKGDIPEGYSVSREKKERFSLILESASTNQTSMYLCASSLTSGNADTQYFGPGTRLTVL.

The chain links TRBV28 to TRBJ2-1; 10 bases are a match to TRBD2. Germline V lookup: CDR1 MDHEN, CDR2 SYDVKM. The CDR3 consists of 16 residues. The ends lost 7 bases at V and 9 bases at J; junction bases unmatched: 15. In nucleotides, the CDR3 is TGTGCCAGCAACCCCCGGGGTAGCGGGAGGCGTGGTGAGCAGTTCTTC. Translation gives CASNPRGSGRRGEQFF.

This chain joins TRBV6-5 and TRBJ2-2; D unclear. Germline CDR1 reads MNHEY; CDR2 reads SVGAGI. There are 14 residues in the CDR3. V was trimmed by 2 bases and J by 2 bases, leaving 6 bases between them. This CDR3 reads CASSYGVNTGELFF. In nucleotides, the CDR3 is TGTGCCAGCAGTTACGGGGTAAACACCGGGGAGCTGTTTTTT.

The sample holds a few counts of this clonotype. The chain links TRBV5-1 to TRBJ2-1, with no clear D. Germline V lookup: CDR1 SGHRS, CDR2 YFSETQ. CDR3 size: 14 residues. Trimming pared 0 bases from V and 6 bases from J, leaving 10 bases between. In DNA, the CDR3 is TGCGCCAGCAGCTTGGTAACTTTGGGCAATGAGCAGTTCTTC. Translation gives CASSLVTLGNEQFF.

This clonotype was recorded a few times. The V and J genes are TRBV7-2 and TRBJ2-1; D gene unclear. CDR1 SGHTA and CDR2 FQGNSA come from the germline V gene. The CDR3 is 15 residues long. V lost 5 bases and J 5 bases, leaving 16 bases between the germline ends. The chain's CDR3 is CASSTLGQRHNEQFF. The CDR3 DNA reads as TGTGCCAGCAGCACCTTGGGCCAGCGTCACAATGAGCAGTTCTTC.

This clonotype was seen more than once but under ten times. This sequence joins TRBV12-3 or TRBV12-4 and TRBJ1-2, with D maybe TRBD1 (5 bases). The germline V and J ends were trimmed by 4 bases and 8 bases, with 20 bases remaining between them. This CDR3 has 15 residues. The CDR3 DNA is TGTGCCAGCAGTTCGACCCGGGACTCCCCCGGGGGCTACACCTTC. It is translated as CASSSTRDSPGGYTF.

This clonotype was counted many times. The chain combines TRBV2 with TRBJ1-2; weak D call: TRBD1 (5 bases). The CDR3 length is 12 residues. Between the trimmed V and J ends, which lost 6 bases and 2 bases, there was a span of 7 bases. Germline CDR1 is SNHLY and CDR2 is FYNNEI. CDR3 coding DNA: TGTGCCAGCAGCGAGGGGAACTATGGCTACACCTTC. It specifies CASSEGNYGYTF.

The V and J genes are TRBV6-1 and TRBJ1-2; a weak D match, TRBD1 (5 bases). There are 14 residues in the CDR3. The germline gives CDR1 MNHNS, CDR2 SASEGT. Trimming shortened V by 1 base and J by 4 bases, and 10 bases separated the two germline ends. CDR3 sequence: CASSEVGVGYGYTF. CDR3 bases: TGTGCCAGCAGTGAAGTAGGGGTTGGCTATGGCTACACCTTC.

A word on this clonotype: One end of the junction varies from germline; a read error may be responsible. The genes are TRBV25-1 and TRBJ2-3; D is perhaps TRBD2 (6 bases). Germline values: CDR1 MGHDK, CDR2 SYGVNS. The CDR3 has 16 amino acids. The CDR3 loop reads CASSDIRRGGTDTQYF. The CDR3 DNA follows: TGTGCCAGCAGTGATATCCGGCGGGGTGGCACGGATACGCAGTATTTT.

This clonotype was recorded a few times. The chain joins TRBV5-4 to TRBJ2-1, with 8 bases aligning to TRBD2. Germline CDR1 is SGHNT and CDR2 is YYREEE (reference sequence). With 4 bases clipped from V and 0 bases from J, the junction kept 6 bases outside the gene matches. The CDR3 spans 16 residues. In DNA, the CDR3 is TGTGCCAGCAGCCCGGGAGGGCAAAGCTCCTACAATGAGCAGTTCTTC. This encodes CASSPGGQSSYNEQFF.

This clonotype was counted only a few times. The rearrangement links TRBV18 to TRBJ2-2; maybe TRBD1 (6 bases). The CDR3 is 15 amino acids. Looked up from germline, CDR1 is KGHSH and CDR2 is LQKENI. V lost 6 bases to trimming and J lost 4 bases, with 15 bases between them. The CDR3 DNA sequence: TGTGCCAGCTCGCTAGGACAGTTGAGCACCGGGGAGCTGTTTTTT. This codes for CASSLGQLSTGELFF.

CDR3 in DNA: TGTGCCAGCAGCGATAGCGGGAGAGTCTACAATGAGCAGTTCTTC. Its translation: CASSDSGRVYNEQFF. The rearrangement links TRBV7-2 to TRBJ2-1; 9 bases fit TRBD2. Trimming removed 5 bases from V and 3 bases from J; junction bases left unmatched: 5. CDR1 is SGHTA, CDR2 FQGNSA, per germline. The CDR3 loop spans 15 amino acids.

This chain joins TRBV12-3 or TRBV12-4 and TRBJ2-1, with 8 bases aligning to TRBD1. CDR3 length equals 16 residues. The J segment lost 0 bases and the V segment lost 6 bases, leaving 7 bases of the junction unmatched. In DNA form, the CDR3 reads TGTGCCAGCAGAACGGAGGGACAGGTCTCCTACAATGAGCAGTTCTTC. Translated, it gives CASRTEGQVSYNEQFF.

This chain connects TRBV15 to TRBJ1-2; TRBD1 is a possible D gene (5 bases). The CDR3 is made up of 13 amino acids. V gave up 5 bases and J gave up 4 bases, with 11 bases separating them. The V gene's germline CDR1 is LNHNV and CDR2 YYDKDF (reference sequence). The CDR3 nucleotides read TGTGCCACCAGCGGGACGCAGGGCTATGGCTACACCTTC. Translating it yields CATSGTQGYGYTF.

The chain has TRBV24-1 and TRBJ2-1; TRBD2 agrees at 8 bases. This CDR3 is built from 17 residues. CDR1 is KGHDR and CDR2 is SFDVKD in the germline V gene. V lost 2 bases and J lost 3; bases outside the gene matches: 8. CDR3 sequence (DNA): TGTGCCACCAGTGATTATCGGGCTAGCGGGCACTACAATGAGCAGTTCTTC. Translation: CATSDYRASGHYNEQFF.

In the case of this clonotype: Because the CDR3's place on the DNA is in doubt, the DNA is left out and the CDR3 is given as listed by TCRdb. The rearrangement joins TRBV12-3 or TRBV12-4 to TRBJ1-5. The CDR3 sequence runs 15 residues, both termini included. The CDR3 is CASSFLERLPMPQHF.

CDR3 in DNA: TGCAGCGTCGAGTTACGAGGGGGAGAGACCCAGTACTTC. Its protein is CSVELRGGETQYF. J is TRBJ2-5 and V is TRBV29-1, with a weak D call TRBD1 (6 bases). The germline gives CDR1 SQVTM, CDR2 ANQGSEA. The V end lost 6 bases, the J end lost 4 bases, and 15 bases lay between the germline ends. The length of the CDR3 is 13 residues. Combining the CDR3 with reference TRBV29-1 and TRBJ2-5 gives the whole variable domain SAVISQKPSRDICQRGTSLTIQCQVDSQVTMMFWYRQQPGQSLTLIATANQGSEATYESGFVIDKFPISRPNLTFSTLTVSNMSPEDSSIYLCSVELRGGETQYFGPGTRLLVL.

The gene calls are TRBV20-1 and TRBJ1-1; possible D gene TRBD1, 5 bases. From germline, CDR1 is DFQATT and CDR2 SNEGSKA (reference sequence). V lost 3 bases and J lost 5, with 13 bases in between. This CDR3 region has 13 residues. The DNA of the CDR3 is TGCAGTGCTAGTACCGGGGGGGGGACTGAAGCTTTCTTT. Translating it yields CSASTGGGTEAFF.

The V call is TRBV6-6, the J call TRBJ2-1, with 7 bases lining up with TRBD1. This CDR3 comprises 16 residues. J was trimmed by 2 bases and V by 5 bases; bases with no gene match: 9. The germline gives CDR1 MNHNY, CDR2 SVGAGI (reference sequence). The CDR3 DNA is TGTGCCAGCAGTCGAGGACAGGCGAGCCCCTACAATGAGCAGTTCTTC. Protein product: CASSRGQASPYNEQFF.